The present T cell receptor (beta chain) was sequenced within a study of OX40 agonist ivuxolimab in advanced cancers. Study at large: Dose-escalation patients' cancers were hepatocellular carcinoma, melanoma, renal cell or head and neck cancer. Study results and limitations: Relative to CD4+ cells, CD8+ T cells on average had more expanded clones. Doses of 0.1 to 3.0 mg/kg were accompanied by clonal expansion of CD4+ and CD8+ blood T cells by week 6.

CDR1 SGHRS and CDR2 YFSETQ come from the germline V gene. CDR3 length: 17 amino acids. V shed 2 bases and J 0 bases; nucleotides not matched to a gene: 4. Of note for this clone: Its antigen is not identified.

Sequencing was performed with immunoSEQ multiplex PCR; in TCRdb, only in-frame clones are kept and a portion is missing. The sample contains about 20,000 clones, approximately 84% of which appear only once. Autoimmune disease history or systemic immunosuppression disqualified patients. The chain uses TRBV5-1 and TRBJ2-3; TRBD2 matches at 12 bases. The starting material was CD4+ or CD8+ T cells sorted from blood, obtained in a trial of the OX40 agonist ivuxolimab. The receptor's source is an adult with an advanced solid tumor such as melanoma, head and neck, liver or kidney cancer. This CDR3 reads CASSFRTSGVSTDTQYF. The CDR3 DNA follows: TGCGCCAGCAGCTTCCGGACTAGCGGGGTTAGCACAGATACGCAGTATTTT.